Shown below are 28 T cell receptor beta chains from a single sample sequenced in a study of T-cell reconstitution after alpha-beta-depleted transplantation in children. Points from the study as a whole: Most T-cell counts and diversity one year after the transplant came from T cells that were newly produced.

These receptors' antigens are unknown. Preparation of the TCRbeta library used unique molecular identifiers. TCRdb reprocessed the PCR reads via MiXCR and lists one record per CDR3 protein. The sample gives hundreds of thousands of distinct CDR3 sequences, 6.5% to 9% of which show up once; around 10% is in the top ten. The specimen was peripheral blood, collected 360 days after TCRalphabeta/CD19-depleted stem cell transplant. The receptors here all came from a female patient under 10 years old who had a stem cell transplant for Fanconi anemia, so the T cells may come from the graft donor.

This clonotype was detected many times. V usage is TRBV12-3 or TRBV12-4 and J usage is TRBJ1-3; TRBD1 matches 9 bases. The CDR3 spans 15 residues. The ends lost 7 bases at V and 4 bases at J; junction bases unmatched: 8. The CDR3 DNA sequence: TGTGCCAGCATCTCAGGACAGGGGTCCGGAAACACCATATATTTT. This translates into CASISGQGSGNTIYF.

This clonotype has at least ten counts. The gene calls are TRBV5-1 and TRBJ2-7; D might be TRBD2 (5 bases). Germline V gives CDR1 SGHRS, CDR2 YFSETQ. The CDR3 has 14 amino acids. Trimming pared 3 bases from V and 3 bases from J, leaving 13 bases between. The CDR3 protein is CASSSNPRDYEQYF. The CDR3, as DNA: TGCGCCAGCAGCTCAAATCCCCGGGACTACGAGCAGTACTTC.

Ten or more counts support this clonotype. V and J are TRBV3-1 and TRBJ2-1; D is ambiguous. The CDR3 extends over 15 amino acids. Between the trimmed V and J ends, which lost 4 bases and 0 bases, there was a span of 10 bases. Germline CDR1 LGHDT, CDR2 YNNKEL (reference sequence). CDR3 sequence: CASSPRSSSYNEQFF. The CDR3 DNA reads as TGTGCCAGCAGCCCCAGGTCCAGCTCCTACAATGAGCAGTTCTTC.

This clonotype appeared many times. The chain has TRBV5-1 and TRBJ2-2; 7 bases map to TRBD1. V lost 4 bases and J lost 2; bases outside the gene matches: 8. The germline V gene has CDR1 SGHRS and CDR2 YFSETQ. The CDR3 extends over 16 amino acids. Here the CDR3 DNA reads TGCGCCAGCAGCCCCCGAACAGGGGACAACACCGGGGAGCTGTTTTTT. It specifies CASSPRTGDNTGELFF.

The chain recombines TRBV6-2 or TRBV6-3 with TRBJ2-4, with D tentatively TRBD1 or TRBD2 (7 bases each). CDR3 length: 18 residues. Trimming left V 6 bases short and J 0 bases short, with 21 bases between. From germline, CDR1 is MNHEY and CDR2 SVGEGT. This chain's CDR3 is CASRRAGQSQIAKNIQYF. CDR3 sequence (DNA): TGTGCCAGCAGGCGAGCGGGACAGTCACAAATAGCCAAAAACATTCAGTACTTC.

This clonotype was picked up many times. The chain links TRBV7-9 to TRBJ1-2; possibly TRBD1 for D (5 bases). This CDR3 is 13 amino acids long. Trimming left V 0 bases short and J 5 bases short, with 7 bases between. Germline CDR1 SEHNR, CDR2 FQNEAQ (reference sequence). This CDR3 reads CASSLAKGYGYTF. The CDR3 bases are TGTGCCAGCAGCTTAGCGAAGGGGTATGGCTACACCTTC.

The chain combines TRBV5-6 with TRBJ1-5; D remains ambiguous. This CDR3 has 13 residues. Trimming left V 4 bases short and J 5 bases short, with 10 bases between. The germline V gene encodes CDR1 SGHDT and CDR2 YYEEEE. The CDR3 bases are TGTGCCAGCAGCCCCGGGGAGCATCAGCCCCAGCATTTT. Protein: CASSPGEHQPQHF.

This clonotype was observed a handful of times. The gene calls are TRBV18 and TRBJ2-7, with a tentative D call TRBD2 (6 bases). Germline-derived CDR1 and CDR2 are KGHSH and LQKENI. Trimming removed 2 bases at V and 4 bases at J, with 15 bases between. The CDR3 runs to 15 residues. CDR3 amino acids: CASSPSNHAGYEQYF. The DNA of the CDR3 is TGTGCCAGCTCACCATCGAACCATGCGGGGTACGAGCAGTACTTC.

This clonotype was detected many times. The chain carries TRBV7-9 and TRBJ2-1, with 7 bases aligning to TRBD2. The V segment lost 5 bases and the J segment 5 bases; nucleotides outside the gene matches: 12. There are 16 residues in the CDR3. CDR1 and CDR2 from the germline V gene are SEHNR and FQNEAQ (reference sequence). The CDR3 bases are TGTGCCAGCAGCCCTACGACTAGCCTTGGGGACAATGAGCAGTTCTTC. This encodes CASSPTTSLGDNEQFF.

The chain is built from TRBV11-2 and TRBJ1-4; D ambiguous. Germline V gives CDR1 SGHAT, CDR2 FQNNGV. Trimming took off 6 bases at V and 7 bases at J, with 15 bases between the two ends. The CDR3 spans 14 residues. CDR3: CASRDSHGGEKLFF. In DNA, the CDR3 is TGTGCCAGCAGAGATAGCCACGGTGGTGAAAAACTGTTTTTT.

There are many counts of this clonotype. V and J are TRBV20-1 and TRBJ2-1, with a tentative D call TRBD2 (5 bases). The V end was cut by 3 bases, the J end by 0 bases, with 15 bases between. This CDR3 contains 16 residues. Germline CDR1 reads DFQATT; CDR2 reads SNEGSKA (reference sequence). The CDR3 here is CSASSPGAVSYNEQFF. The CDR3 region has the DNA TGCAGTGCTAGTTCCCCTGGAGCGGTCTCCTACAATGAGCAGTTCTTC.

Remarks on this clonotype: A much bigger clone sits one base away, suggesting this may be a read error. The chain has TRBV28 and TRBJ1-3; no clear D gene. CDR3 length: 14 amino acids. Germline CDR1 and CDR2: MDHEN and SYDVKM. V dropped 2 bases and J dropped 2 bases, with 7 bases sitting between them. In DNA form, the CDR3 reads TGTGCCAGCAGTTTAGTGGAGACTGGAAACACCATATATTTT. Translated, it gives CASSLVETGNTIYF. Complete variable domain (other parts from reference TRBV28 and TRBJ1-3): DVKVTQSSRYLVKRTGEKVFLECVQDMDHENMFWYRQDPGLGLRLIYFSYDVKMKEKGDIPEGYSVSREKKERFSLILESASTNQTSMYLCASSLVETGNTIYFGEGSWLTVV.

This clonotype was seen repeatedly, ten times or more. This chain joins TRBV5-1 and TRBJ1-1, with 9 bases that match TRBD1. The germline CDR1 and CDR2 sequences are SGHRS and YFSETQ. This CDR3 has 12 amino acids. The J segment lost 5 bases and the V segment lost 4 bases, leaving 0 bases of the junction unmatched. The CDR3 sequence is CASSDRGTEAFF. In DNA, the CDR3 is TGCGCCAGCAGCGACAGGGGGACTGAAGCTTTCTTT.

There are many counts of this clonotype. The rearrangement joins TRBV20-1 to TRBJ2-3; D gene unclear. The CDR3 runs to 16 residues. The germline V gene encodes CDR1 DFQATT and CDR2 SNEGSKA (reference sequence). V lost 4 bases, J lost 0 bases, and 17 bases lay in between. This chain's CDR3 is CSATGRRPRSTDTQYF. The DNA of the CDR3 is TGCAGTGCTACCGGACGACGCCCTCGAAGCACAGATACGCAGTATTTT.

This clonotype occurred many times. V is TRBV5-1 and J is TRBJ1-2; weak D call: TRBD1 (5 bases). Deletions cut 4 bases from V and 1 base from J, with 11 bases between. The CDR3 covers 14 residues. CDR1 is SGHRS, CDR2 YFSETQ, per germline. CDR3 coding DNA: TGCGCCAGCAGCGGGGACGGTCTTAACTATGGCTACACCTTC. Amino acid sequence: CASSGDGLNYGYTF.

This clonotype was counted at least ten times. One end of the junction fails to match germline, which may point to a read error. This chain connects TRBV7-2 to TRBJ1-1; 7 nucleotides align to TRBD1. The germline CDR1 and CDR2 sequences are SGHTA and FQGNSA. The CDR3 is 15 residues long. The CDR3 protein is CASSSSGQPNAEAFF. The CDR3 coding sequence is TGTGCCAGCAGCTCATCGGGACAGCCGAACGCTGAAGCTTTCTTT.

About this clonotype: This may be a read error, as it is one base from a much larger clone. The gene calls are TRBV11-1 and TRBJ2-1; 11 bases align to TRBD2. From germline, CDR1 is SGHAT and CDR2 FQDESV (reference sequence). The CDR3 runs 18 residues. DNA for the CDR3: TGTGTCAGCAGCTTAGTCCCCTTAGCGGGAGGGCTCTACAATGAGCAGTTCTTC. Its translation: CVSSLVPLAGGLYNEQFF.

This clonotype turned up a few times. This rearrangement joins TRBV28 to TRBJ2-7; D is unclear. The V and J ends lost 3 bases and 2 bases respectively, with 8 bases between them. This CDR3 contains 13 residues. Germline V lookup: CDR1 MDHEN, CDR2 SYDVKM. CDR3 bases: TGTGCCAGCAGTTTTAATCCCGCCTACGAGCAGTACTTC. Its protein product is CASSFNPAYEQYF. Full variable domain (missing parts from reference TRBV28 and TRBJ2-7): DVKVTQSSRYLVKRTGEKVFLECVQDMDHENMFWYRQDPGLGLRLIYFSYDVKMKEKGDIPEGYSVSREKKERFSLILESASTNQTSMYLCASSFNPAYEQYFGPGTRLTVT.

V gene TRBV6-2 or TRBV6-3 combines with J gene TRBJ2-7, with TRBD1 matching over 7 bases. This CDR3 is 14 amino acids long. V was clipped by 7 bases and J by 3 bases; unmatched bases: 9. Germline CDR1 and CDR2: MNHEY and SVGEGT. The CDR3 DNA sequence: TGTGCCAGCAACCGAGACAGGGACGACTACGAGCAGTACGTC. This codes for CASNRDRDDYEQYV.

This clonotype was observed at least ten times. The chain combines TRBV9 with TRBJ2-1; D is uncertain. This CDR3 is 13 amino acids long. Trimming took off 1 base at V and 5 bases at J, with 7 bases between the two ends. Germline assignment: CDR1 SGDLS and CDR2 YYNGEE. The DNA of the CDR3 is TGTGCCAGCAGCGTATCTGCTCACAATGAGCAGTTCTTC. Protein: CASSVSAHNEQFF.

The genes are TRBV3-1 and TRBJ2-1; 9 nucleotides agree with TRBD2. V dropped 10 bases and J dropped 7; count of bases not matched to a gene: 26. CDR3 length equals 19 residues. CDR1 is LGHDT and CDR2 is YNNKEL in the germline V gene (reference sequence). The CDR3 DNA follows: TGTGCCACCTCCAAGAAGGGCCCTTGGACAAGCGGGAGGTCGAATGAGCAGTTCTTC. Translation gives CATSKKGPWTSGRSNEQFF.

On this clonotype itself: Since the CDR3 does not end with the conserved phenylalanine or tryptophan, this likely comes from a read error. The chain employs TRBV20-1 and TRBJ2-1; TRBD1 agrees at 7 bases. The junction had 20 bases not matched to a gene; V was cut back by 3 bases and J by 12 bases. Germline loops: CDR1 DFQATT, CDR2 SNEGSKA (reference sequence). The CDR3 spans 16 residues. The CDR3, as DNA: TGCAGTGCTAGGGGGCTCCGGGACAGACCAACAATGAGGCAGTTCCTC. Translation: CSARGLRDRPTMRQFL.

V gene TRBV11-1 combines with J gene TRBJ2-1, with D possibly TRBD2 on 6 matching bases. The V gene lost 5 bases and the J gene lost 8 bases, with 28 bases spanning the gap. The CDR3 runs 18 residues. The germline V gene has CDR1 SGHAT and CDR2 FQDESV (reference sequence). CDR3 in DNA: TGTGCCAGCAGCCGCCTTGTGTCAGGGAGGCCCTCCGGGGATGAGCAGTTCTTC. The encoded protein is CASSRLVSGRPSGDEQFF.

In its sample, this clonotype was seen many times. The chain combines TRBV7-2 with TRBJ2-7, with D possibly matching TRBD2 (6 bases). With 5 bases removed from V and 0 bases from J, the gap between germline ends came to 14 bases. The CDR3 consists of 15 residues. Germline assignment: CDR1 SGHTA and CDR2 FQGNSA. DNA for the CDR3: TGTGCCAGCAGCCGTACTAGCATTACCTCCTACGAGCAGTACTTC. Translated, it gives CASSRTSITSYEQYF.

The CDR3 protein is CSVKQAYEQYF. CDR3 sequence (DNA): TGCAGCGTGAAACAAGCCTACGAGCAGTACTTC. The gene calls are TRBV29-1 and TRBJ2-7; D gene uncertain. The length of the CDR3 is 11 residues. The germline gives CDR1 SQVTM, CDR2 ANQGSEA. V gave up 6 bases and J gave up 2 bases, with 8 bases separating them.

This clonotype was observed many times. This chain uses TRBV24-1 with TRBJ2-5; D perhaps matches TRBD2 (6 bases). Per the germline V gene, CDR1 is KGHDR and CDR2 is SFDVKD. V was cut by 5 bases and J by 3 bases, with 12 bases left in between. The CDR3 sequence is 14 residues long. The CDR3 nucleotides read TGTGCCACCAGTGGGAGGGGCAGAGAAGAGACCCAGTACTTC. Its translation: CATSGRGREETQYF.

This clonotype was picked up many times. V gene TRBV6-5 combines with J gene TRBJ2-2, with 11 bases matching TRBD1. Germline trimming cut 8 bases from V and 5 bases from J; bases unmatched to any gene: 4. CDR1 is MNHEY and CDR2 is SVGAGI in the germline V gene. This CDR3 contains 14 residues. The CDR3 region is CASRGQGATGELFF. In DNA, the CDR3 is TGTGCCAGCCGAGGACAGGGGGCGACCGGGGAGCTGTTTTTT.

Ten or more counts support this clonotype. V is TRBV15 and J is TRBJ2-1; D possibly matches TRBD1 or TRBD2 (5 bases each). Germline CDR1 is LNHNV and CDR2 is YYDKDF (reference sequence). This CDR3 comprises 14 residues. The V end lost 6 bases, the J end lost 1 base, and 10 bases lay between the germline ends. The CDR3 sequence is CATRGVGSYNEQFF. The CDR3 DNA sequence: TGTGCCACCAGGGGGGTAGGGTCCTACAATGAGCAGTTCTTC.